This TCR beta chain was observed in a study of PD-L1 blockade in urothelial cancer (TCRdb year 2017). For the wider study: All patients started therapy around 2014 and received atezolizumab 1,200 mg intravenously every 3 weeks. Twenty-five of 29 patients were males with bladder-origin urothelial cancer, and about two thirds of the roughly 30 reported a prior smoking history. An ECOG performance status of 0 or 1 was recorded for the patients, and 0 to 3 prior chemotherapy regimens had been received by the patients. Blood samples were analyzed at two time points: 3 weeks after treatment start (second dose) and 6 weeks after treatment start. A median of 141,255 T cells and approximately 83,000 unique TCRs was obtained from blood samples, and a median clonality of roughly 0.082 was observed. An exploratory multi-omic analysis was conducted of the somatic, immune and clinical correlates of response to PD-L1 blockade with atezolizumab in urothelial cancer. Pretreatment tumor samples, along with matched peripheral blood collected serially before and after atezolizumab treatment, underwent TCR sequencing. Durable clinical benefit was defined as progression-free survival longer than 6 months, and TCR features were also tested against progression-free and overall survival. In the same patients, pretreatment tumors underwent whole exome sequencing and RNA sequencing in addition to TCR sequencing. Nine or ten patients reached durable clinical benefit, while 15 to 20 patients did not. Pretreatment blood TCR-seq was available for 27 to 30 patients, at least one posttreatment blood collection was obtained for 24 patients, and tumor TCR-seq was available for 24 patients. Beyond this particular receptor, the publication reports: Improved progression-free and overall survival was found to be associated with pretreatment peripheral blood TCR clonality below the median. Because the sample size was small (n of about 29) and many of the analyses were exploratory, the results are meant to be hypothesis-generating. Patients with durable benefit showed greater expansion of tumor-associated TCR clones in peripheral blood 3 weeks after starting treatment (n ≈ 21, p = 0.022).

The time point label, as the study defines it: pretreatment peripheral blood. A total of roughly 30 patients with locally advanced or metastatic urothelial carcinoma, treated at Memorial Sloan Kettering on a trial protocol, made up the cohort. Peripheral blood mononuclear cells were collected pretreatment and during treatment, with between 1 and 8 total time points per patient. The Qiagen DNeasy Blood extraction kit was used to purify genomic DNA from total PBMCs and tumor samples. PBMCs were collected pretreatment and during treatment, and were isolated and stored as previously described. From V the trimming removes 9 bases and from J it removes 6 bases, while the gene matches leave 11 bases of the junction unaccounted for. The CDR1 and CDR2 encoded by the germline V gene (reference sequence) are SGHKS and YYEKEE. The CDR3, from cysteine to phenylalanine, totals 14 residues. Of all the DNA, just the CDR3 is kept, 42 bases in frame from base 1.

To estimate absolute template abundance from read counts, synthetic TCR analog templates were spiked into each PCR. The immunoSEQ assay used bias-controlled V and J gene primers to amplify TCRbeta CDR3 regions from genomic DNA. Sequencing of rearranged TCRbeta segments was performed at approximately 20X coverage. The authors' analysis ran thus. Clustering was used to correct sequencing errors, and CDR3s were annotated against IMGT to assign V, D and J genes. Downstream analyses used only productive TCRbeta rearrangements and left out out-of-frame or stop-codon sequences. To compute clonality, Shannon entropy was normalized by the log of the number of unique productive sequences and then subtracted from one. Clones differing between time points or between blood and tumor were identified using Fisher's exact test with Benjamini-Hochberg correction, with an adjusted p below 0.01 applied as the threshold. TCRdb re-hosts the immuneACCESS table, in-frame sequences only. Its copies lack some clones; in the studies checked, an unresolved V gene accounts for under half of them, and the cause for the rest is not known. That table is the source of V, J and clone size, and D and trimming were worked out from the DNA. This sample is represented by 40,000 to 55,000 clones; about 82% of them were singletons. Roughly 20% of the sample comes from the top ten.

Turning to this clone: Its antigen is still unknown. Qualities for individual bases were not recorded, and no much larger clone is one base off.

The sequence was obtained from a man aged 55 to 69 with urothelial cancer. Specimen: PBMCs, collected around atezolizumab (anti-PD-L1) treatment. The V and J genes are TRBV5-5 and TRBJ1-1; 10 bases in between match TRBD1. The DNA is TGTGCCACCGGGACAGGGGCTGGGTCCGCTGAAGCTTTCTTT. Its protein reads: CATGTGAGSAEAFF.